The 15 T cell receptor beta chains listed next were all sequenced from one sample in a study of cytomegalovirus exposure and HLA in healthy donors. Assay used: immunoSEQ multiplex PCR; TCRdb lists only in-frame clones, some missing. Of some 140,000 clones listed, more than 80% are singletons. The sample comprised PBMCs. The receptors were gathered from a woman in her 30s in good health and CMV-seropositive.

The sample holds one count of this clone. V and J are TRBV28 and TRBJ2-7; TRBD2 matches at 7 bases. Germline V gives CDR1 MDHEN, CDR2 SYDVKM. V was clipped by 2 bases and J by 5 bases; unmatched bases: 0. CDR3 length: 12 residues. CDR3 region: CASSLSGDEQYF. The CDR3 DNA reads as TGTGCCAGCAGTTTAAGCGGGGACGAGCAGTACTTC.

This sequence joins TRBV10-3 and TRBJ2-7; 10 bases fit TRBD1. Trimming at V came to 1 base and at J to 7 bases, leaving 10 bases not matched to a gene. This CDR3 has 16 residues. The germline V gene has CDR1 ENHRY and CDR2 SYGVKD. This chain's CDR3 is CAISEFPRDRGIEQYF. Written as DNA, the CDR3 is TGTGCCATCAGTGAGTTTCCCCGGGACAGGGGTATAGAGCAGTACTTC.

The V gene is TRBV5-4, the J gene TRBJ2-5, with 10 nucleotides matching TRBD1. V gave up 4 bases and J gave up 1 base; unmatched junction bases: 7. The V gene's germline CDR1 is SGHNT and CDR2 YYREEE (reference sequence). This CDR3 region has 16 residues. CDR3 coding DNA: TGTGCCAGCAGCGCGGGACAGGGGCGATCCCAAGAGACCCAGTACTTC. Amino acid sequence: CASSAGQGRSQETQYF.

This clone has only one observation. The chain recombines TRBV19 with TRBJ2-3, with unresolved D. The CDR3 loop spans 17 amino acids. Germline V gene data show CDR1 as LNHDA and CDR2 as SQIVND (reference sequence). V lost 4 bases, J lost 1 base, and 18 bases lay in between. The DNA of the CDR3 is TGTGCCAGTAGTAAGGATGGCCCTCAGGTACGCACAGATACGCAGTATTTT. Amino acids: CASSKDGPQVRTDTQYF.

This clone was seen once. The CDR3 bases are TGTGCCAGCAGCGTAGGGGACAGTAATGAAAAACTGTTTTTT. Translated, it gives CASSVGDSNEKLFF. V usage is TRBV9 and J usage is TRBJ1-4, with 7 nucleotides matching TRBD1. The CDR3 spans 14 residues. The V and J ends lost 0 bases and 4 bases, in that order; junction bases with no gene match: 0. CDR1 is SGDLS, CDR2 YYNGEE, per germline.

This chain joins TRBV28 and TRBJ2-1; 7 bases map to TRBD2. The CDR3 consists of 14 residues. Germline V gives CDR1 MDHEN, CDR2 SYDVKM. Germline trimming cut 8 bases from V and 5 bases from J; bases unmatched to any gene: 9. The CDR3 DNA follows: TGTGCCAGCGGGGAGGGACCGACGCACAATGAGCAGTTCTTC. This encodes CASGEGPTHNEQFF.

The chain is built from TRBV7-2 and TRBJ2-5; TRBD2 aligns across 11 bases. Germline CDR1 reads SGHTA; CDR2 reads FQGNSA. V shed 1 base and J 6 bases; nucleotides not matched to a gene: 10. The CDR3 totals 17 residues. The DNA of the CDR3 is TGTGCCAGCAGCTTAGATTTTTGGCTAGCGGGGGGAAAGACCCAGTACTTC. Residues: CASSLDFWLAGGKTQYF.

The chain is built from TRBV6-5 and TRBJ2-7, with TRBD2 matching over 8 bases. The CDR3 runs 16 residues. The V gene's germline CDR1 is MNHEY and CDR2 SVGAGI. After removal of 0 bases from V and 2 bases from J, the junction contained 6 bases not matched to a gene. CDR3 nucleotide sequence: TGTGCCAGCAGTTACTCGAACCGGGGGGGCACCTACGAGCAGTACTTC. Protein: CASSYSNRGGTYEQYF.

The rearrangement links TRBV9 to TRBJ2-2, with no clear D. The CDR3 is 16 residues long. The germline CDR1 and CDR2 sequences are SGDLS and YYNGEE. Trimming took off 0 bases at V and 3 bases at J, with 12 bases between the two ends. CDR3 nucleotide sequence: TGTGCCAGCAGCGTAGATTGGGCTGCAGACACCGGGGAGCTGTTTTTT. Protein: CASSVDWAADTGELFF. Full variable domain (outside the CDR3, taken from reference TRBV9 and TRBJ2-2): DSGVTQTPKHLITATGQRVTLRCSPRSGDLSVYWYQQSLDQGLQFLIQYYNGEERAKGNILERFSAQQFPDLHSELNLSSLELGDSALYFCASSVDWAADTGELFFGEGSRLTVL.

The chain combines TRBV11-2 with TRBJ2-7; no reliable D call. V was trimmed by 3 bases and J by 2 bases, leaving 17 bases between them. The germline CDR1 and CDR2 sequences are SGHAT and FQNNGV. The CDR3 sequence is 16 residues long. CDR3 DNA sequence: TGTGCCAGCAGCTTCAACCTCAGGCAGGAAACCTACGAGCAGTACTTC. Translated: CASSFNLRQETYEQYF.

The rearrangement links TRBV6-1 to TRBJ1-2; D not resolved. Germline CDR1 MNHNS, CDR2 SASEGT. V was clipped by 7 bases and J by 4 bases, with 16 bases between them. The CDR3 consists of 14 residues. DNA of the CDR3: TGTGCCAGCATTACAAAGGCTCTAGCCTATGGCTACACCTTC. Its translation: CASITKALAYGYTF.

The chain uses TRBV5-6 and TRBJ2-6, with D perhaps matching TRBD2 (6 bases). The CDR3 covers 17 residues. Trimming took 2 bases from V and 2 from J, leaving 14 bases between them. Per germline, CDR1 SGHDT and CDR2 YYEEEE. CDR3 residues: CASSFPGASPGANVLTF. In nucleotides, the CDR3 is TGTGCCAGCAGCTTTCCGGGAGCGTCCCCTGGGGCCAACGTCCTGACTTTC.

This clone was detected only once. The genes are TRBV30 and TRBJ2-7; D remains ambiguous. The CDR3 has 13 amino acids. The germline V gene has CDR1 GTSNPN and CDR2 SVGIG (reference sequence). V gave up 1 base and J gave up 3 bases, with 10 bases separating them. This CDR3 is CAWSGGIYYEQYF. The CDR3 DNA sequence: TGTGCCTGGAGTGGAGGAATTTACTACGAGCAGTACTTC.

The chain recombines TRBV7-8 with TRBJ2-2; 8 bases match TRBD1. From germline, CDR1 is SGHVS and CDR2 FQNEAQ. The CDR3 loop spans 15 amino acids. V trimming: 5 bases; J trimming: 4 bases; junction bases outside the gene matches: 6. In nucleotides, the CDR3 is TGTGCCAGCAGCACACAGGGGGGCGGCACCGGGGAGCTGTTTTTT. It encodes CASSTQGGGTGELFF. Filled out from reference TRBV7-8 and TRBJ2-2, the complete variable domain reads GAGVSQSPRYKVAKRGQDVALRCDPISGHVSLFWYQQALGQGPEFLTYFQNEAQLDKSGLPSDRFFAERPEGSVSTLKIQRTQQEDSAVYLCASSTQGGGTGELFFGEGSRLTVL.

V and J are TRBV4-1 and TRBJ2-5, with D possibly TRBD1 on 6 matching bases. Between the trimmed V and J ends, which lost 1 base and 9 bases, there was a span of 18 bases. This CDR3 is built from 15 residues. The germline V gene has CDR1 MGHRA and CDR2 YSYEKL. The CDR3 is CASSQVDSAMGAQYF. CDR3 in DNA: TGCGCCAGCAGCCAAGTGGACAGTGCCATGGGGGCCCAGTACTTC.